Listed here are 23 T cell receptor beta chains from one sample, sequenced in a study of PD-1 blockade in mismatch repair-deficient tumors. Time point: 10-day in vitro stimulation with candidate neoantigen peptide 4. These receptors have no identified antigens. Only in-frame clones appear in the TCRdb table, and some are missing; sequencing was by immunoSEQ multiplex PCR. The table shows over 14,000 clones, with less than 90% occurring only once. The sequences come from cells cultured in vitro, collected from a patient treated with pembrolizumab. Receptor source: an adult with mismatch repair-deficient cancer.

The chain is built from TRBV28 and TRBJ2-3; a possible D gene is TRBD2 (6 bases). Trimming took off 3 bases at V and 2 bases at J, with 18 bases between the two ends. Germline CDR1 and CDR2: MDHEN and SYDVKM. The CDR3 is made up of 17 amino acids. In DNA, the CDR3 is TGTGCCAGCAGTTTCTTAGTACTAGCAGGGCACACAGATACGCAGTATTTT. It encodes CASSFLVLAGHTDTQYF.

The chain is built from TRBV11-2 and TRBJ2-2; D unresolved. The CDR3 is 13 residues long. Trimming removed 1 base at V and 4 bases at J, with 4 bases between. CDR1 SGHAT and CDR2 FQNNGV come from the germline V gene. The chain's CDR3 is CASSLGPTGELFF. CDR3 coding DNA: TGTGCCAGCAGCTTAGGCCCCACCGGGGAGCTGTTTTTT. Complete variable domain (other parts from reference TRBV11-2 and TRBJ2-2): EAGVAQSPRYKIIEKRQSVAFWCNPISGHATLYWYQQILGQGPKLLIQFQNNGVVDDSQLPKDRFSAERLKGVDSTLKIQPAKLEDSAVYLCASSLGPTGELFFGEGSRLTVL.

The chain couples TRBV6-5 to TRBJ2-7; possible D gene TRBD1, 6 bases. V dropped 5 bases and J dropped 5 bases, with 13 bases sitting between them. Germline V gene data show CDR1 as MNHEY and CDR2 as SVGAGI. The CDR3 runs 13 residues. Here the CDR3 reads CASSRFDRNEQYF. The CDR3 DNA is TGTGCCAGCAGTCGATTCGACAGGAACGAGCAGTACTTC.

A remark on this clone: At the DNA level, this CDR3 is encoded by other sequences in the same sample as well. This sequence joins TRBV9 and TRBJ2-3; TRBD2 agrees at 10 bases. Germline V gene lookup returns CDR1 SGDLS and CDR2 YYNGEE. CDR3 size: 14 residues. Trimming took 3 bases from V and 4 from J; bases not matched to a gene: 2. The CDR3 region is CASSASGRADTQYF. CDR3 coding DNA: TGTGCCAGCAGCGCGAGCGGGAGGGCAGATACGCAGTATTTT.

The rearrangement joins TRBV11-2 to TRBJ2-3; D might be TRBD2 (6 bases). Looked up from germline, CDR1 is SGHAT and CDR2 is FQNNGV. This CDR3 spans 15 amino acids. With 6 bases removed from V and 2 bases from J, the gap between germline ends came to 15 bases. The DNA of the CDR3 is TGTGCCAGCAGTCGCGGGACGGCCAACACAGATACGCAGTATTTT. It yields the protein CASSRGTANTDTQYF.

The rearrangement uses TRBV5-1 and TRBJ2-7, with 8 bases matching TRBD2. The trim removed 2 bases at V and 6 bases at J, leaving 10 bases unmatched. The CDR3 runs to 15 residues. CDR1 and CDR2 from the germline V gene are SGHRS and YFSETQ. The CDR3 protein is CASSFVGLEGSEQYF. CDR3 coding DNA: TGCGCCAGCAGCTTTGTGGGACTAGAGGGAAGCGAGCAGTACTTC.

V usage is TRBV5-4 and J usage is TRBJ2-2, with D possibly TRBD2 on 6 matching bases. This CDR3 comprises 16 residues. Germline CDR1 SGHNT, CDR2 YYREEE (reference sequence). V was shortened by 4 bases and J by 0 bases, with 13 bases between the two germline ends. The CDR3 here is CASSQGAGTNTGELFF. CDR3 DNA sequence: TGTGCCAGCAGCCAAGGGGCGGGGACGAACACCGGGGAGCTGTTTTTT.

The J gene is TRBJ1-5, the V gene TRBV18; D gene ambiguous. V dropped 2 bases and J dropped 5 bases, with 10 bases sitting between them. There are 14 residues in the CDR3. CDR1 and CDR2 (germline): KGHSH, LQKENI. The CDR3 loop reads CASSPGNGYQPQHF. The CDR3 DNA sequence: TGTGCCAGCTCACCAGGGAATGGGTATCAGCCCCAGCATTTT.

CDR3 amino acids: CASRNPGLTEAFF. The CDR3 DNA reads TGTGCCAGTCGAAACCCGGGACTCACTGAAGCTTTCTTT. The chain employs TRBV27 and TRBJ1-1, with a possible D match to TRBD1 (5 bases). The CDR3 sequence is 13 residues long. Germline CDR1 MNHEY, CDR2 SMNVEV (reference sequence). The V gene lost 9 bases and the J gene lost 4 bases, with 15 bases spanning the gap.

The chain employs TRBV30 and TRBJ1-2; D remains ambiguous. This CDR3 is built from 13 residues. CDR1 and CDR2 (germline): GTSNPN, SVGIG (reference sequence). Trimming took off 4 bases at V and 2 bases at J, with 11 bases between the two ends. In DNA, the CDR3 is TGTGCCTGGAAGGAAAGGCGGAACTATGGCTACACCTTC. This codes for CAWKERRNYGYTF.

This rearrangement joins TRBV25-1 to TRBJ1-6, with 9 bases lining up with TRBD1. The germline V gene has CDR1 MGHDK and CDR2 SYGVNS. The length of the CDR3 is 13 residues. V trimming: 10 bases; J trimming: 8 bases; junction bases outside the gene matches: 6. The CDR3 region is CATKQGADSPLHF. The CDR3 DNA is TGTGCCACAAAACAGGGGGCTGATTCACCCCTCCACTTT.

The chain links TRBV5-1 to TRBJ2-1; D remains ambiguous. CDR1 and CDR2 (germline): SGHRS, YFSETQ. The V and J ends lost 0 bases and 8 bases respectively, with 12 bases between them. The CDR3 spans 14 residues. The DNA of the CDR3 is TGCGCCAGCAGCTTGGATTCGCCTCCGGATGAGCAGTTCTTC. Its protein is CASSLDSPPDEQFF.

The chain's CDR3 is CASSVDRDNSPLHF. The DNA of the CDR3 is TGTGCCAGCAGTGTGGACAGGGATAATTCACCCCTCCACTTT. The chain couples TRBV6-4 to TRBJ1-6, with 8 bases aligning to TRBD1. J was trimmed by 5 bases and V by 4 bases; bases with no gene match: 1. This CDR3 comprises 14 residues. Germline values: CDR1 MRHNA, CDR2 SNTAGT.

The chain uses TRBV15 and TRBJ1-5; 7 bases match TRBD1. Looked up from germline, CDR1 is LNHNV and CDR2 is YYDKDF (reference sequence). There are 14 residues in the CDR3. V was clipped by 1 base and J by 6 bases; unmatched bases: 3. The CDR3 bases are TGTGCCACCAGCAGAGGGGACAGTCCTCAGCCCCAGCATTTT. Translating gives CATSRGDSPQPQHF.

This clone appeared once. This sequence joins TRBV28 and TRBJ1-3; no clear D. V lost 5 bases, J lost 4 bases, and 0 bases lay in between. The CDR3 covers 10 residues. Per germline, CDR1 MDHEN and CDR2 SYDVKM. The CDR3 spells CASSGNTIYF. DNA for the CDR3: TGTGCCAGCAGTGGAAACACCATATATTTT.

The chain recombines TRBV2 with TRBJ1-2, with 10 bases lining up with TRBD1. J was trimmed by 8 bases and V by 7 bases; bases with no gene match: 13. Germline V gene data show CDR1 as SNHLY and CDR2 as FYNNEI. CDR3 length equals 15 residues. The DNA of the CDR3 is TGTGCCAGCATCGGACAGGGGGAGATTTTGGGCGGCTACACCTTC. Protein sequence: CASIGQGEILGGYTF.

CDR3 in DNA: TGTGCCAGCAGCAAGGGACAGGGGGCCGAAGAGACCCAGTACTTC. It yields the protein CASSKGQGAEETQYF. The chain uses TRBV5-4 and TRBJ2-5; 12 nucleotides match TRBD1. Germline values: CDR1 SGHNT, CDR2 YYREEE (reference sequence). The CDR3 length is 15 residues. The V segment lost 4 bases and the J segment 3 bases; nucleotides outside the gene matches: 4.

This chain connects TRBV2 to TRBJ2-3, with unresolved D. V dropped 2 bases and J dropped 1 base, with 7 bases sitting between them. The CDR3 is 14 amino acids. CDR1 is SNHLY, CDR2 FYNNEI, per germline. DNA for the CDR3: TGTGCCAGCAGTGAATCGTCCGGCACAGATACGCAGTATTTT. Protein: CASSESSGTDTQYF.

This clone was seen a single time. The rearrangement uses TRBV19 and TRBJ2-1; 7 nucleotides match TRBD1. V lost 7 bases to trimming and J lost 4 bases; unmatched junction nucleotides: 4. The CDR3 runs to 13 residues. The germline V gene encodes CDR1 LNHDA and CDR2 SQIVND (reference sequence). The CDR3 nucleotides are TGTGCCAGTATGAAGGGACAGTACAATGAGCAGTTCTTC. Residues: CASMKGQYNEQFF.

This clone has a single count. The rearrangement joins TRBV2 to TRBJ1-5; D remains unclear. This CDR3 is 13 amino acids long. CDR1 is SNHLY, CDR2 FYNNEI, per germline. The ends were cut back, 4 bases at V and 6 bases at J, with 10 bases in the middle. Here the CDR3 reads CASSVGFTQPQHF. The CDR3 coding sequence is TGTGCCAGCAGTGTTGGTTTCACTCAGCCCCAGCATTTT. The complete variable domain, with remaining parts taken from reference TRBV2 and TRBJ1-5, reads EPEVTQTPSHQVTQMGQEVILRCVPISNHLYFYWYRQILGQKVEFLVSFYNNEISEKSEIFDDQFSVERPDGSNFTLKIRSTKLEDSAMYFCASSVGFTQPQHFGDGTRLSIL.

For the CDR3, the DNA is TGTGCCAGCAGCTTTGGATTACTATGGGGCTACACCTTC. Encoded protein: CASSFGLLWGYTF. This sequence joins TRBV7-3 and TRBJ1-2, with D hard to call. Germline assignment: CDR1 SGHTA and CDR2 FQGTGA. There are 13 residues in the CDR3. V lost 3 bases and J lost 8, with 13 bases in between.

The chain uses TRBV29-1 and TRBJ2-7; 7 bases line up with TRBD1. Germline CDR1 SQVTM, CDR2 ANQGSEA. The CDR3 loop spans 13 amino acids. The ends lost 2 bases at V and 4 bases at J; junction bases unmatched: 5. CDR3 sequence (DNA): TGCAGCGTTGAAACCCCACAGGGGTACGAGCAGTACTTC. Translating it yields CSVETPQGYEQYF.

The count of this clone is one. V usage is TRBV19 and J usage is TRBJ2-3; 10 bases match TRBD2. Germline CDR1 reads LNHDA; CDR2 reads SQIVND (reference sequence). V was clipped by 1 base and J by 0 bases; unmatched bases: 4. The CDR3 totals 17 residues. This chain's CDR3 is CASSIGTSGASTDTQYF. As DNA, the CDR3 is TGTGCCAGTAGTATAGGGACTAGCGGAGCCAGCACAGATACGCAGTATTTT. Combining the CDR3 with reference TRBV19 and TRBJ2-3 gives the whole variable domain DGGITQSPKYLFRKEGQNVTLSCEQNLNHDAMYWYRQDPGQGLRLIYYSQIVNDFQKGDIAEGYSVSREKKESFPLTVTSAQKNPTAFYLCASSIGTSGASTDTQYFGPGTRLTVL.